These T cell receptor beta chains were read from a single sample in a study of cytomegalovirus exposure and HLA in healthy donors. The method was immunoSEQ multiplex PCR; TCRdb's version includes in-frame clones alone and lacks a portion of them. The sample carries about 230,000 clones, about 80% recorded once. The sample consisted of PBMCs. These receptors were collected from a woman aged 40 to 50 in good health and CMV-seronegative. Each CDR3 is given with its conserved first and last residue. A D gene is named only where the DNA matches it firmly. For some rows the clone size is stated as once, few or many, or as a class when expanded; others skip it.

v_gene: TRBV5-1
d_gene: TRBD2
abundance: once
j_gene: TRBJ2-1
CDR3aa: CASSLGRGGLNEQFF
CDR3nt: TGCGCCAGCAGCTTGGGACGGGGGGGACTCAATGAGCAGTTCTTC

v_gene: TRBV9
d_gene: TRBD1
abundance: once
j_gene: TRBJ1-2
CDR3aa: CASSAPPGQGHYGYTF
CDR3nt: TGTGCCAGCAGCGCACCCCCGGGACAGGGGCACTATGGCTACACCTTC

v_gene: TRBV4-1
d_gene: TRBD2
abundance: .
j_gene: TRBJ2-7
CDR3aa: CASSQEISGGALREQYF
CDR3nt: TGCGCCAGCAGCCAAGAGATTAGCGGGGGGGCGCTGCGGGAGCAGTACTTC

v_gene: TRBV5-6
d_gene: TRBD1
abundance: .
j_gene: TRBJ1-5
CDR3aa: CASSSGQGASSNQPQHF
CDR3nt: TGTGCCAGCAGCTCGGGGCAGGGGGCGTCCAGCAATCAGCCCCAGCATTTT

v_gene: TRBV4-1
d_gene: TRBD1
abundance: .
j_gene: TRBJ1-1
CDR3aa: CASSLGQANTEAFF
CDR3nt: TGCGCCAGCAGCCTGGGACAGGCGAACACTGAAGCTTTCTTT

v_gene: TRBV7-2
d_gene: .
abundance: .
j_gene: TRBJ1-5
CDR3aa: CASRQGAGQQAPQHF
CDR3nt: TGTGCCAGCAGACAAGGAGCGGGTCAACAGGCGCCCCAGCATTTT

v_gene: TRBV29-1
d_gene: .
abundance: once
j_gene: TRBJ2-3
CDR3aa: CSVGSRFTDTQYF
CDR3nt: TGCAGCGTTGGTAGCAGATTCACAGATACGCAGTATTTT

v_gene: TRBV9
d_gene: .
abundance: .
j_gene: TRBJ2-3
CDR3aa: CASSLGRTDTQYF
CDR3nt: TGTGCCAGCAGTCTCGGTCGCACAGATACGCAGTATTTT

v_gene: TRBV15
d_gene: .
abundance: .
j_gene: TRBJ1-1
CDR3aa: CATSRDPLGGFLEWTEAFF
CDR3nt: TGTGCCACCAGCAGAGATCCCTTGGGGGGTTTTTTGGAATGGACTGAAGCTTTCTTT

v_gene: TRBV10-3
d_gene: TRBD2
abundance: .
j_gene: TRBJ2-2
CDR3aa: CAISESGGTGELFF
CDR3nt: TGTGCCATCAGTGAAAGCGGGGGGACCGGGGAGCTGTTTTTT

v_gene: TRBV5-6
d_gene: TRBD1
abundance: once
j_gene: TRBJ1-2
CDR3aa: CASSLFPGDSVANYGYTF
CDR3nt: TGTGCCAGCAGCTTGTTCCCAGGGGACAGCGTAGCTAACTATGGCTACACCTTC

v_gene: TRBV11-2
d_gene: TRBD1
abundance: .
j_gene: TRBJ2-5
CDR3aa: CASSFTQTGGAEGTQYF
CDR3nt: TGTGCCAGCAGCTTCACCCAAACAGGGGGCGCGGAAGGGACCCAGTACTTC

v_gene: TRBV7-3
d_gene: .
abundance: .
j_gene: TRBJ1-1
CDR3aa: CASSPGGGLNTEAFF
CDR3nt: TGTGCCAGCAGTCCCGGAGGAGGGCTGAACACTGAAGCTTTCTTT

v_gene: TRBV11-2
d_gene: .
abundance: .
j_gene: TRBJ2-5
CDR3aa: CASSLVNRDQETQYF
CDR3nt: TGTGCCAGCAGCTTAGTGAACAGAGATCAAGAGACCCAGTACTTC

v_gene: TRBV14
d_gene: TRBD1
abundance: .
j_gene: TRBJ1-2
CDR3aa: CASSQQGAYGYTF
CDR3nt: TGTGCCAGCAGCCAACAGGGGGCATATGGCTACACCTTC

v_gene: TRBV11-2
d_gene: TRBD1
abundance: .
j_gene: TRBJ2-3
CDR3aa: CASSPITGQSTDTQYF
CDR3nt: TGTGCCAGCAGCCCAATAACGGGACAGTCAACAGATACGCAGTATTTT

v_gene: TRBV11-3
d_gene: .
abundance: .
j_gene: TRBJ2-5
CDR3aa: CASGPSRGGQETQYF
CDR3nt: TGTGCCAGCGGGCCCTCGAGGGGGGGCCAAGAGACCCAGTACTTC

v_gene: TRBV5-4
d_gene: TRBD2
abundance: .
j_gene: TRBJ2-2
CDR3aa: CASSFGLREGTGELFF
CDR3nt: TGTGCCAGCAGCTTCGGATTGAGGGAGGGCACCGGGGAGCTGTTTTTT

v_gene: TRBV7-2
d_gene: TRBD2
abundance: .
j_gene: TRBJ2-3
CDR3aa: CASSFAGGPTDTQYF
CDR3nt: TGTGCCAGCAGCTTTGCGGGGGGTCCCACAGATACGCAGTATTTT

v_gene: TRBV7-2
d_gene: .
abundance: .
j_gene: TRBJ2-2
CDR3aa: CASSLAGWGTANTGELFF
CDR3nt: TGTGCCAGCAGCTTAGCCGGTTGGGGGACTGCGAACACCGGGGAGCTGTTTTTT

v_gene: TRBV25-1
d_gene: TRBD2
abundance: .
j_gene: TRBJ2-1
CDR3aa: CASRGGDRNNEQFF
CDR3nt: TGTGCCAGCCGCGGGGGAGACCGAAACAATGAGCAGTTCTTC

v_gene: TRBV28
d_gene: .
abundance: .
j_gene: TRBJ2-7
CDR3aa: CASTTTYEQYF
CDR3nt: TGTGCCAGCACCACAACCTACGAGCAGTACTTC

v_gene: TRBV7-9
d_gene: .
abundance: .
j_gene: TRBJ1-1
CDR3aa: CASRKQGKVNTEAFF
CDR3nt: TGTGCCAGCAGGAAGCAGGGGAAAGTGAACACTGAAGCTTTCTTT

v_gene: TRBV7-9
d_gene: TRBD1
abundance: .
j_gene: TRBJ2-7
CDR3aa: CASSPFGTGVSEQYF
CDR3nt: TGTGCCAGCAGCCCGTTTGGGACAGGGGTTTCCGAGCAGTACTTC

v_gene: TRBV7-6
d_gene: TRBD2
abundance: .
j_gene: TRBJ2-2
CDR3aa: CASRAGLADHGELFF
CDR3nt: TGTGCCAGCAGGGCGGGACTAGCGGACCACGGGGAGCTGTTTTTT

v_gene: TRBV30
d_gene: .
abundance: .
j_gene: TRBJ1-2
CDR3aa: CAWTGSNYGYTF
CDR3nt: TGTGCCTGGACGGGGAGTAACTATGGCTACACCTTC

v_gene: TRBV4-2
d_gene: TRBD1
abundance: .
j_gene: TRBJ1-1
CDR3aa: CASSPRTGKDTEAFF
CDR3nt: TGTGCCAGCAGCCCTCGGACAGGGAAGGACACTGAAGCTTTCTTT

v_gene: TRBV9
d_gene: TRBD2
abundance: .
j_gene: TRBJ2-3
CDR3aa: CASSGGLAVSTDTQYF
CDR3nt: TGTGCCAGCAGCGGAGGACTAGCGGTAAGCACAGATACGCAGTATTTT

v_gene: TRBV5-1
d_gene: .
abundance: .
j_gene: TRBJ2-3
CDR3aa: CASTFSGGITDTQYF
CDR3nt: TGCGCCAGCACGTTCTCCGGGGGAATCACAGATACGCAGTATTTT

v_gene: TRBV7-9
d_gene: .
abundance: .
j_gene: TRBJ2-7
CDR3aa: CASSAETDEQYF
CDR3nt: TGTGCCAGCAGCGCCGAGACAGACGAGCAGTACTTC

v_gene: TRBV6-4
d_gene: .
abundance: .
j_gene: TRBJ1-2
CDR3aa: CASSDSGGYGYTF
CDR3nt: TGTGCCAGCAGTGACTCGGGGGGCTATGGCTACACCTTC

v_gene: TRBV5-3
d_gene: .
abundance: .
j_gene: TRBJ2-1
CDR3aa: CARKPSKWNEQFF
CDR3nt: TGTGCCAGAAAACCAAGCAAGTGGAATGAGCAGTTCTTC

v_gene: TRBV30
d_gene: .
abundance: .
j_gene: TRBJ2-7
CDR3aa: CAWTGGHAYEQYF
CDR3nt: TGTGCCTGGACAGGGGGGCATGCCTACGAGCAGTACTTC

v_gene: TRBV10-3
d_gene: TRBD1
abundance: few
j_gene: TRBJ1-5
CDR3aa: CAISLEGAQPQHF
CDR3nt: TGTGCCATCAGCCTCGAGGGGGCGCAGCCCCAGCATTTT

v_gene: TRBV7-2
d_gene: .
abundance: .
j_gene: TRBJ1-2
CDR3aa: CASSLAGRPSGYTF
CDR3nt: TGTGCCAGCAGCTTAGCGGGCCGCCCCAGTGGCTACACCTTC

v_gene: TRBV4-3
d_gene: TRBD2
abundance: once
j_gene: TRBJ2-3
CDR3aa: CASSQGDGTSLTDTQYF
CDR3nt: TGCGCCAGCAGCCAAGGGGACGGGACTAGCTTGACAGATACGCAGTATTTT

v_gene: TRBV6-4
d_gene: .
abundance: .
j_gene: TRBJ2-7
CDR3aa: CASSEQGNPYEQYF
CDR3nt: TGTGCCAGCAGTGAGCAGGGGAACCCCTACGAGCAGTACTTC

v_gene: TRBV4-1
d_gene: TRBD2
abundance: .
j_gene: TRBJ2-3
CDR3aa: CASSQGALSGGRGDTQYF
CDR3nt: TGCGCCAGCAGCCAAGGGGCCCTAAGCGGGGGCCGAGGAGATACGCAGTATTTT

v_gene: TRBV19
d_gene: .
abundance: .
j_gene: TRBJ2-7
CDR3aa: CASSIDSAVYEQYF
CDR3nt: TGTGCCAGTAGTATAGATAGTGCGGTCTACGAGCAGTACTTC

v_gene: TRBV30
d_gene: .
abundance: once
j_gene: TRBJ1-1
CDR3aa: CAWSMAGNTEAFF
CDR3nt: TGTGCCTGGAGTATGGCAGGGAACACTGAAGCTTTCTTT

v_gene: TRBV7-9
d_gene: TRBD1
abundance: few
j_gene: TRBJ2-5
CDR3aa: CASSSRTGVGETQYF
CDR3nt: TGTGCCAGCAGCTCCCGGACAGGGGTAGGAGAGACCCAGTACTTC

v_gene: TRBV6-1
d_gene: TRBD1
abundance: .
j_gene: TRBJ2-7
CDR3aa: CASRGTDYEQYF
CDR3nt: TGTGCCAGCAGAGGGACAGACTACGAGCAGTACTTC

v_gene: TRBV5-1
d_gene: .
abundance: few
j_gene: TRBJ1-1
CDR3aa: CASSADHGLEAFF
CDR3nt: TGCGCCAGCAGTGCGGATCACGGCCTTGAAGCTTTCTTT

v_gene: TRBV29-1
d_gene: .
abundance: .
j_gene: TRBJ2-7
CDR3aa: CSGMTPALPYEQYF
CDR3nt: TGCAGCGGTATGACACCGGCCCTTCCCTACGAGCAGTACTTC

v_gene: TRBV29-1
d_gene: .
abundance: .
j_gene: TRBJ1-1
CDR3aa: CSVVGQGVEAFF
CDR3nt: TGCAGCGTTGTGGGTCAGGGTGTTGAAGCTTTCTTT